Each of the 23 T cell receptor beta chains below was sequenced from the same sample in a study of blood T cell repertoires in COVID-19. Measured with immunoSEQ multiplex PCR; TCRdb has only the in-frame clones, and not every one. This sample yields about 180,000 clones, of which approximately 88% are seen a single time; 4% belongs to the top ten. The material sequenced was peripheral blood. The receptors were gathered from a young woman with acute or convalescent COVID-19.

J is TRBJ2-1 and V is TRBV7-2, with D maybe TRBD2 (6 bases). The CDR3 has 15 residues. From germline, CDR1 is SGHTA and CDR2 FQGNSA. The V gene lost 1 base and the J gene lost 0 bases, with 7 bases spanning the gap. The CDR3 protein is CASSLVAVSYNEQFF. CDR3 sequence (DNA): TGTGCCAGCAGCTTAGTAGCGGTCTCCTACAATGAGCAGTTCTTC.

The CDR3 here is CATRHPQRGGGYTF. CDR3 DNA sequence: TGTGCCACCCGTCATCCACAAAGAGGGGGTGGCTACACCTTC. The rearrangement joins TRBV24-1 to TRBJ1-2, with D maybe TRBD1 (6 bases). Trimming removed 9 bases from V and 7 bases from J, with 20 bases in between. The CDR3 extends over 14 amino acids. Germline V gene data show CDR1 as KGHDR and CDR2 as SFDVKD.

DNA for the CDR3: TGTGCCAGCAGCCCGTCCGGGGTCCATAATTCACCCCTCCACTTT. It is translated as CASSPSGVHNSPLHF. J is TRBJ1-6 and V is TRBV11-2; D not certain. The germline V and J ends were trimmed by 5 bases and 5 bases, with 13 bases remaining between them. The CDR3 spans 15 residues. The V gene's germline CDR1 is SGHAT and CDR2 FQNNGV.

This clone was observed a handful of times. V and J are TRBV13 and TRBJ2-7; 14 nucleotides align to TRBD2. The ends lost 5 bases at V and 6 bases at J; junction bases unmatched: 9. The CDR3 has 16 residues. Germline V lookup: CDR1 PRHDT, CDR2 FYEKMQ (reference sequence). The CDR3 DNA reads TGTGCCAGCAGCCGGGGGACTAGCGGGGGCCCCCTCGAGCAGTACTTC. Its protein product is CASSRGTSGGPLEQYF.

The gene calls are TRBV5-1 and TRBJ2-3; TRBD1 might be the D (5 bases). The germline V gene encodes CDR1 SGHRS and CDR2 YFSETQ. The CDR3 contains 14 residues. V shed 1 base and J shed 5 bases, with 11 bases lying between them. CDR3 residues: CASSLSGAQDTQYF. CDR3 sequence (DNA): TGCGCCAGCAGCTTGAGTGGGGCCCAAGATACGCAGTATTTT. Looking up the rest from reference TRBV5-1 and TRBJ2-3 gives the full variable domain: KAGVTQTPRYLIKTRGQQVTLSCSPISGHRSVSWYQQTPGQGLQFLFEYFSETQRNKGNFPGRFSGRQFSNSRSEMNVSTLELGDSALYLCASSLSGAQDTQYFGPGTRLTVL.

There are a few counts of this clone. The chain links TRBV5-1 to TRBJ2-5, with TRBD2 matching over 7 bases. CDR3 length equals 14 residues. Trimming at V came to 5 bases and at J to 5 bases, leaving 9 bases not matched to a gene. Looked up from germline, CDR1 is SGHRS and CDR2 is YFSETQ. The CDR3 DNA reads TGCGCCAGCAGGGATGCTAGGGGAGGGGAGACCCAGTACTTC. It translates to CASRDARGGETQYF.

The rearrangement joins TRBV4-1 to TRBJ2-6; D remains ambiguous. V was cut by 7 bases and J by 1 base, with 11 bases left in between. CDR1 and CDR2 from the germline V gene are MGHRA and YSYEKL. There are 15 residues in the CDR3. Written as DNA, the CDR3 is TGCGCCAGCACCGGGTTTCGGTCTGGGGCCAACGTCCTGACTTTC. This translates into CASTGFRSGANVLTF.

The table lists this clone with a few counts. V and J are TRBV7-2 and TRBJ2-1; 12 bases align to TRBD2. The trim removed 4 bases at V and 7 bases at J, leaving 5 bases unmatched. The CDR3 sequence is 15 residues long. Germline V gene sequence: CDR1 SGHTA, CDR2 FQGNSA. The CDR3 sequence: CASSSLAGGGNEQFF. The CDR3 DNA reads TGTGCCAGCAGCTCACTAGCGGGAGGTGGGAATGAGCAGTTCTTC. Drawing the rest from reference TRBV7-2 and TRBJ2-1, the complete variable domain is GAGVSQSPSNKVTEKGKDVELRCDPISGHTALYWYRQSLGQGLEFLIYFQGNSAPDKSGLPSDRFSAERTGGSVSTLTIQRTQQEDSAVYLCASSSLAGGGNEQFFGPGTRLTVL.

V usage is TRBV28 and J usage is TRBJ1-1; D unresolved. This CDR3 is built from 12 residues. CDR1 and CDR2 from the germline V gene are MDHEN and SYDVKM. V dropped 3 bases and J dropped 8 bases, with 10 bases sitting between them. CDR3 sequence (DNA): TGTGCCAGCAGTTTGTTGGAACAGGAAGCTTTCTTT. It yields the protein CASSLLEQEAFF.

This clone showed up just once. V usage is TRBV5-4 and J usage is TRBJ1-1; D unclear. CDR3 length: 12 amino acids. Trimming pared 4 bases from V and 8 bases from J, leaving 12 bases between. Per germline, CDR1 SGHNT and CDR2 YYREEE (reference sequence). The CDR3 here is CASSVPAGEAFF. CDR3 DNA sequence: TGTGCCAGCAGCGTTCCGGCAGGCGAAGCTTTCTTT.

V gene TRBV6-5 combines with J gene TRBJ2-5; 9 bases match TRBD1. V was pared by 8 bases and J by 4 bases, with 5 bases of the junction left unmatched. CDR1 is MNHEY, CDR2 SVGAGI, per germline. This CDR3 spans 13 amino acids. For the CDR3, the DNA is TGTGCCAGCGGGACAGGGATCGTAGAGACCCAGTACTTC. Its translation: CASGTGIVETQYF.

The chain combines TRBV2 with TRBJ2-5; the D is unclear. This CDR3 is built from 14 residues. Per the germline V gene, CDR1 is SNHLY and CDR2 is FYNNEI. V was shortened by 1 base and J by 5 bases, with 11 bases between the two germline ends. The CDR3 DNA follows: TGTGCCAGCAGTGAAGGCAGGTTAGGTGAGACCCAGTACTTC. Amino acid sequence: CASSEGRLGETQYF.

This sequence joins TRBV19 and TRBJ2-6; D gene uncertain. Germline lookup yields CDR1 LNHDA and CDR2 SQIVND (reference sequence). This CDR3 region has 13 residues. The CDR3 is CAAGVAWANVLTF. The DNA of the CDR3 is TGTGCAGCCGGAGTAGCCTGGGCCAACGTCCTGACTTTC.

This chain links TRBV6-5 with TRBJ2-7; D is unresolved. Germline V gives CDR1 MNHEY, CDR2 SVGAGI. The CDR3 is 11 amino acids. The V gene lost 4 bases and the J gene lost 4 bases, with 5 bases spanning the gap. CDR3 DNA sequence: TGTGCCAGCAGTTCCCTATACGAGCAGTACTTC. This gives the protein CASSSLYEQYF.

The chain is built from TRBV1 and TRBJ2-7; the table's TRBD2 call for D was not verified on the DNA. TRBV1 is given as a pseudogene. The CDR3 is 13 amino acids. The CDR3: CTHTPAERYEQYF. CDR3 nucleotides: TGCACCCACACCCCGGCAGAGCGCTACGAGCAGTACTTC.

This clone was counted a few times. V gene TRBV12-3 or TRBV12-4 combines with J gene TRBJ2-5; 7 bases match TRBD1. Trimming removed 6 bases from V and 4 bases from J; junction bases left unmatched: 5. The CDR3 runs 13 residues. The CDR3 spells CASRLNRGETQYF. CDR3 sequence (DNA): TGTGCCAGCAGGCTAAACAGGGGAGAGACCCAGTACTTC.

This sequence joins TRBV2 and TRBJ2-5; a possible D gene is TRBD1 (5 bases). Trimming left V 6 bases short and J 4 bases short, with 15 bases between. This CDR3 region has 14 residues. In germline, CDR1 is SNHLY, CDR2 FYNNEI. The CDR3 here is CASRGVRSRETQYF. The CDR3 bases are TGTGCCAGCAGAGGGGTCCGTAGTAGAGAGACCCAGTACTTC.

The chain has TRBV7-9 and TRBJ2-1, with D possibly TRBD1 on 6 matching bases. Per the germline V gene, CDR1 is SEHNR and CDR2 is FQNEAQ (reference sequence). V was pared by 6 bases and J by 6 bases, with 18 bases between. The CDR3 extends over 15 amino acids. The CDR3 nucleotides are TGTGCCAGCAGTCTTAGGGGGTCCTGGGGCAATGAGCAGTTCTTC. As protein: CASSLRGSWGNEQFF. The full variable domain, in which reference TRBV7-9 and TRBJ2-1 provide the parts outside the CDR3, is DTGVSQNPRHKITKRGQNVTFRCDPISEHNRLYWYRQTLGQGPEFLTYFQNEAQLEKSRLLSDRFSAERPKGSFSTLEIQRTEQGDSAMYLCASSLRGSWGNEQFFGPGTRLTVL.

For this clone: A junction end diverges from the germline sequence, so it may reflect a read error. This chain joins TRBV9 and TRBJ2-5, with 10 bases that match TRBD2. Germline CDR1 SGDLS, CDR2 YYNGEE. This CDR3 spans 14 amino acids. CDR3 region: CASSVEDLAGVRNF. The CDR3 DNA follows: TGTGCCAGCAGCGTAGAGGACCTAGCGGGAGTCAGGAACTTC. The full variable domain, with the rest looked up from reference TRBV9 and TRBJ2-5, is DSGVTQTPKHLITATGQRVTLRCSPRSGDLSVYWYQQSLDQGLQFLIQYYNGEERAKGNILERFSAQQFPDLHSELNLSSLELGDSALYFCASSVEDLAGVRNFGPGTRLLVL.

This chain joins TRBV12-3 or TRBV12-4 and TRBJ1-2, with a possible D match to TRBD1 (5 bases). This CDR3 has 13 residues. V dropped 1 base and J dropped 7 bases, with 10 bases sitting between them. The CDR3 sequence is CASSLDRRGGYTF. DNA for the CDR3: TGTGCCAGCAGTTTAGACCGAAGGGGTGGCTACACCTTC.

The rearrangement uses TRBV27 and TRBJ1-2; possibly TRBD1 for D (5 bases). The V gene's germline CDR1 is MNHEY and CDR2 SMNVEV (reference sequence). V lost 3 bases and J 7 bases, leaving 12 bases between the germline ends. The CDR3 covers 13 residues. CDR3 coding DNA: TGTGCCAGCAGTTTGAGAGGCGGGGCTGGCTACACCTTC. This codes for CASSLRGGAGYTF.

This chain joins TRBV28 and TRBJ1-6; TRBD1 is a possible D gene (6 bases). The CDR3 is made up of 15 amino acids. CDR1 and CDR2 (germline): MDHEN, SYDVKM. With 7 bases removed from V and 1 base from J, the gap between germline ends came to 11 bases. The CDR3 DNA is TGTGCCAGCATTCTAAGGGGGTCCTATAATTCACCCCTCCACTTT. Protein: CASILRGSYNSPLHF.

J is TRBJ2-7 and V is TRBV21-1; no DNA check was done on the table's D call, TRBD2. TRBV21-1 is a pseudogene locus. This CDR3 spans 16 amino acids. The CDR3 loop is CASGMAGGRPSYEQYF. CDR3 nucleotides: TGTGCCAGCGGAATGGCGGGGGGCAGGCCATCCTACGAGCAGTACTTC.